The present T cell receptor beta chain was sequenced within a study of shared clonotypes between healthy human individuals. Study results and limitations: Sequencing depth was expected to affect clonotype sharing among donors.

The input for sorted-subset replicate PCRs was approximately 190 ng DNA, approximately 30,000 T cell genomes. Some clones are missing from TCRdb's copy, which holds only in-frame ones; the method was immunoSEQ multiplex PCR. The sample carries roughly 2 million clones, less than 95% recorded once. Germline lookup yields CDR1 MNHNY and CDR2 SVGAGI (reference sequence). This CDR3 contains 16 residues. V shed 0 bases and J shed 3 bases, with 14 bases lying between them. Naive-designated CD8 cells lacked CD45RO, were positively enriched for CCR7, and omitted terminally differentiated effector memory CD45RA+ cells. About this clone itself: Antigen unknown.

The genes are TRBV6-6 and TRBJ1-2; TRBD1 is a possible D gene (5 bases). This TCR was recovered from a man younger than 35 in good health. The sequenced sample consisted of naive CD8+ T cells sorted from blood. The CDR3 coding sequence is TGTGCCAGCAGTTACTCGGTGAGGGGCGCGGACTATGGCTACACCTTC. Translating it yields CASSYSVRGADYGYTF.